The 23 T cell receptor beta chains listed next were all sequenced from one sample in a study of T cells in Graves' hyperthyroidism and ophthalmopathy (dated 2019 in TCRdb). The library was built by means of multiplex PCR. The sample was run on an Illumina HiSeq 2000. The TCR beta CDR3 regions were amplified from RNA transcripts. The TCR CDR3 was subjected to a first round of RT-PCR using the HTBI primer set and the Qiagen OneStep RT-PCR kit. TCRdb reanalyzed the raw reads on its own, using fastp at Q25 for trimming and MiXCR for clone calling, and kept in-frame beta chains. When rows share a CDR3 protein, they turn into one entry using the most common DNA and genes. The sample table contains over 500,000 distinct CDR3 sequences; only one count was recorded for 11% to 15% of them. The ten largest make up roughly 13% of the sample. Sequenced input: blood. The receptor set was obtained from a woman aged 40 to 49 with Graves' hyperthyroidism.

In its sample, this clonotype was seen a few times. This chain uses TRBV12-3 or TRBV12-4 with TRBJ2-4; D uncertain. The CDR3 is 11 amino acids. Deletions cut 1 base from V and 7 bases from J, with 2 bases between. The CDR3 DNA follows: TGTGCCAGCAGTTTAGATAACATTCAGTACTTC. This gives the protein CASSLDNIQYF.

The gene calls are TRBV7-9 and TRBJ2-7; D not certain. With 4 bases removed from V and 7 bases from J, the gap between germline ends came to 14 bases. Germline-derived CDR1 and CDR2 are SEHNR and FQNEAQ (reference sequence). The CDR3 has 13 residues. CDR3 loop: CASSSSLVSEQYF. As DNA, the CDR3 is TGTGCCAGCAGCTCCTCGCTGGTGAGTGAGCAGTACTTC. Using reference TRBV7-9 and TRBJ2-7 for the parts outside the CDR3, the full variable domain is DTGVSQNPRHKITKRGQNVTFRCDPISEHNRLYWYRQTLGQGPEFLTYFQNEAQLEKSRLLSDRFSAERPKGSFSTLEIQRTEQGDSAMYLCASSSSLVSEQYFGPGTRLTVT.

Many counts were recorded for this clonotype. The V and J genes are TRBV28 and TRBJ2-3; the D gene is possibly TRBD2 (6 bases). Trimming took 6 bases from V and 5 from J, leaving 18 bases between them. The CDR3 spans 15 residues. The germline V gene has CDR1 MDHEN and CDR2 SYDVKM. In DNA, the CDR3 is TGTGCCAGCAGCCCACCGCGCGGGAATATAGATACGCAGTATTTT. Translation gives CASSPPRGNIDTQYF.

This clonotype came up many times. This sequence joins TRBV9 and TRBJ1-1; maybe TRBD1 (6 bases). The CDR3 loop spans 16 amino acids. Per the germline V gene, CDR1 is SGDLS and CDR2 is YYNGEE. V was trimmed by 0 bases and J by 10 bases, leaving 22 bases between them. The CDR3 region is CASSVEQGNVGGGAFF. The CDR3 bases are TGTGCCAGCAGCGTAGAACAGGGCAATGTTGGGGGTGGAGCTTTCTTT.

The CDR3 nucleotides are TGTGCCAGGGTAGGCACTGAAGCTTTCTTT. Amino acid sequence: CARVGTEAFF. The rearrangement uses TRBV25-1 and TRBJ1-1; no clear D. Between the trimmed V and J ends, which lost 9 bases and 4 bases, there was a span of 6 bases. CDR3 length: 10 amino acids. The germline V gene encodes CDR1 MGHDK and CDR2 SYGVNS.

This clonotype was seen more than once but under ten times. V is TRBV10-3 and J is TRBJ2-1; 7 nucleotides match TRBD2. The CDR3 consists of 14 residues. V shed 6 bases, J shed 4 bases, and the junction held 6 bases outside the gene matches. Germline loops: CDR1 ENHRY, CDR2 SYGVKD. CDR3 sequence reads: CAIRGLAEYNEQFF. The CDR3, as DNA: TGTGCCATCAGGGGTCTAGCGGAGTACAATGAGCAGTTCTTC.

This clonotype was found a few times. The V call is TRBV15, the J call TRBJ2-1; 16 nucleotides match TRBD2. Germline lookup yields CDR1 LNHNV and CDR2 YYDKDF (reference sequence). J lost 7 bases, V lost 3 bases, and 0 bases had no gene match. This CDR3 is 15 amino acids long. The CDR3: CATSRGLAGGNEQFF. CDR3 sequence (DNA): TGTGCCACCAGCAGGGGACTAGCGGGAGGGAATGAGCAGTTCTTC.

CDR3 DNA: TGTGCCAGCAGTTCCCTAGCGGGAGTTCAAGAGACCCAGTACTTC. This codes for CASSSLAGVQETQYF. V gene TRBV27 combines with J gene TRBJ2-5, with 10 bases lining up with TRBD2. After removal of 4 bases from V and 2 bases from J, the junction contained 4 bases not matched to a gene. CDR3 length equals 15 residues. Germline assignment: CDR1 MNHEY and CDR2 SMNVEV (reference sequence).

This clonotype was seen at least ten times. V and J are TRBV5-1 and TRBJ1-1, with 7 nucleotides matching TRBD1. The J segment lost 3 bases and the V segment lost 1 base, leaving 9 bases of the junction unmatched. The V gene's germline CDR1 is SGHRS and CDR2 YFSETQ. The CDR3 consists of 16 residues. The CDR3 loop reads CASSLFPTGSDTEAFF. The CDR3 DNA is TGCGCCAGCAGCTTGTTTCCGACAGGGTCGGACACTGAAGCTTTCTTT.

The chain carries TRBV7-2 and TRBJ2-2, with D possibly TRBD2 on 6 matching bases. The CDR3 spans 18 residues. The germline V gene encodes CDR1 SGHTA and CDR2 FQGNSA. With 5 bases removed from V and 3 bases from J, the gap between germline ends came to 22 bases. DNA of the CDR3: TGTGCCAGCAGCCCCTTATCCCCCCCGGCGGGACACACCGGGGAGCTGTTTTTT. Its translation: CASSPLSPPAGHTGELFF.

The table lists this clonotype with many counts. The rearrangement uses TRBV20-1 and TRBJ2-3, with D hard to call. There are 11 residues in the CDR3. CDR1 and CDR2 from the germline V gene are DFQATT and SNEGSKA (reference sequence). The ends were cut back, 7 bases at V and 2 bases at J, with 7 bases in the middle. The DNA for the CDR3 is TGCAGTGTGTACTACACAGATACGCAGTATTTT. It encodes CSVYYTDTQYF.

This clonotype was detected ten times or more. The chain recombines TRBV29-1 with TRBJ2-3; D ambiguous. V lost 3 bases and J 4 bases, leaving 8 bases between the germline ends. Germline loops: CDR1 SQVTM, CDR2 ANQGSEA. CDR3 length: 12 amino acids. The CDR3 DNA follows: TGCAGCGTTGATGTCTCGCCAGATACGCAGTATTTT. Amino acid sequence: CSVDVSPDTQYF.

This clonotype turned up a few times. This may come from a read error, since a much larger clone is one base off. Since the CDR3 does not end with the conserved phenylalanine or tryptophan, this likely comes from a read error. The rearrangement links TRBV2 to TRBJ1-5; D perhaps matches TRBD1 (6 bases). V was clipped by 4 bases and J by 2 bases, with 12 bases between them. The CDR3 consists of 15 residues. Germline V gene data show CDR1 as SNHLY and CDR2 as FYNNEI. The DNA for the CDR3 is TGTGCCAGCAGTGCTCGGACAGCTGGCAATCAGCCCCAGCATCTT. It is translated as CASSARTAGNQPQHL.

This chain uses TRBV4-1 with TRBJ2-7; D uncertain. Germline V gives CDR1 MGHRA, CDR2 YSYEKL. Trimming pared 1 base from V and 3 bases from J, leaving 13 bases between. The CDR3 sequence is 15 residues long. CDR3 bases: TGCGCCAGCAGCCAAGCTCTCAGAGACCTCTACGAGCAGTACTTC. It codes for CASSQALRDLYEQYF.

The chain couples TRBV5-6 to TRBJ1-4, with D possibly matching TRBD1 (5 bases). Germline V gives CDR1 SGHDT, CDR2 YYEEEE. V lost 0 bases and J lost 8, with 11 bases in between. This CDR3 spans 14 amino acids. CDR3 sequence reads: CASSLEYRGEKLFF. DNA for the CDR3: TGTGCCAGCAGCTTGGAGTATCGGGGGGAAAAACTGTTTTTT.

V gene TRBV27 combines with J gene TRBJ2-7, with no clear D. There are 14 residues in the CDR3. CDR1 MNHEY and CDR2 SMNVEV come from the germline V gene (reference sequence). The V end was cut by 5 bases, the J end by 0 bases, with 11 bases between. CDR3 residues: CASSNGGVSYEQYF. The CDR3 DNA reads TGTGCCAGCAGTAACGGCGGAGTCTCCTACGAGCAGTACTTC.

The chain employs TRBV5-1 and TRBJ1-5, with D perhaps matching TRBD1 (5 bases). Per the germline V gene, CDR1 is SGHRS and CDR2 is YFSETQ. There are 14 residues in the CDR3. Trimming shortened V by 4 bases and J by 4 bases, and 12 bases separated the two germline ends. The CDR3 loop is CASSRDGDNQPQHF. In nucleotides, the CDR3 is TGCGCCAGCAGCCGGGACGGAGATAATCAGCCCCAGCATTTT.

Ten or more counts support this clonotype. V gene TRBV12-3 or TRBV12-4 combines with J gene TRBJ2-7; no clear D gene. Between the trimmed V and J ends, which lost 3 bases and 4 bases, there was a span of 10 bases. The CDR3 runs to 13 residues. The CDR3 DNA reads TGTGCCAGCAGTTTCTCGGCGGCGTACGAGCAGTACTTC. It encodes CASSFSAAYEQYF.

The chain joins TRBV20-1 to TRBJ1-2; no reliable D call. Germline CDR1 is DFQATT and CDR2 is SNEGSKA (reference sequence). CDR3 length: 10 amino acids. CDR3 loop: CSGANYGYTF. The CDR3 nucleotides read TGCAGCGGGGCTAACTATGGCTACACCTTC.

This clonotype was seen ten or more times. The V and J genes are TRBV30 and TRBJ2-1; 7 bases align to TRBD2. V dropped 1 base and J dropped 5; count of bases not matched to a gene: 14. The CDR3 has 17 residues. Per germline, CDR1 GTSNPN and CDR2 SVGIG (reference sequence). DNA of the CDR3: TGTGCCTGGAGTGCCCAAAGGAGGGCTAGCGGCAACAATGAGCAGTTCTTC. As protein: CAWSAQRRASGNNEQFF.

The V gene is TRBV12-3 or TRBV12-4, the J gene TRBJ2-7; 9 bases line up with TRBD1. The J call is uncertain, as TRBJ2-1 better fits the DNA end. The CDR3 length is 15 residues. The CDR3 sequence: CASSTGTGTYNEQFF. The CDR3 DNA is TGTGCCAGCAGTACCGGGACAGGGACATACAATGAGCAGTTCTTC.

In this sample, this clonotype turned up many times. V is TRBV6-2 or TRBV6-3 and J is TRBJ1-5; D not certain. Germline CDR1 MNHEY, CDR2 SVGEGT. The CDR3 is made up of 15 amino acids. Trimming took off 0 bases at V and 5 bases at J, with 11 bases between the two ends. This CDR3 reads CASSYSSHNYQPQHF. Written as DNA, the CDR3 is TGTGCCAGCAGTTACTCTTCACACAACTATCAGCCCCAGCATTTT.

This clonotype has at least ten counts. The V and J genes are TRBV28 and TRBJ2-7, with D possibly TRBD2 on 6 matching bases. The CDR3 extends over 15 amino acids. Germline loops: CDR1 MDHEN, CDR2 SYDVKM. V gave up 5 bases and J gave up 2 bases, with 16 bases separating them. CDR3 region: CASSTDGSSTYEQYF. In DNA form, the CDR3 reads TGTGCCAGCAGTACAGACGGGAGCTCAACCTACGAGCAGTACTTC. The full variable domain, completed using reference TRBV28 and TRBJ2-7, is DVKVTQSSRYLVKRTGEKVFLECVQDMDHENMFWYRQDPGLGLRLIYFSYDVKMKEKGDIPEGYSVSREKKERFSLILESASTNQTSMYLCASSTDGSSTYEQYFGPGTRLTVT.